Shown below are 13 T cell receptor beta chains from a single sample sequenced in a study of cytomegalovirus exposure and HLA in healthy donors. PCR involved 60 Vbeta and 13 Jbeta primers. TCRdb's table, derived via immunoSEQ multiplex PCR, lists solely in-frame clones and lacks some. The sample has 150,000 to 200,000 clones, around 81% seen once; the top ten hold just under 5%. The sequenced sample was PBMCs. All receptors derive from a woman aged 18-35 years in good health and CMV-seropositive.

This rearrangement joins TRBV29-1 to TRBJ2-3, with D possibly being TRBD1 (6 bases). Trimming left V 7 bases short and J 2 bases short, with 13 bases between. The CDR3 is 13 amino acids. Germline CDR1 SQVTM, CDR2 ANQGSEA. Written as DNA, the CDR3 is TGCAGCGCATACAGGGACACCACAGATACGCAGTATTTT. This translates into CSAYRDTTDTQYF.

This chain links TRBV18 with TRBJ1-6; possible D gene TRBD1, 6 bases. Trimming took off 6 bases at V and 4 bases at J, with 22 bases between the two ends. Germline V gene data show CDR1 as KGHSH and CDR2 as LQKENI. CDR3 length equals 18 residues. The CDR3 coding sequence is TGTGCCAGCTCCCCCCAGGGGCAGGACCGATCATATAATTCACCCCTCCACTTT. This translates into CASSPQGQDRSYNSPLHF.

This clone was seen a single time. V is TRBV28 and J is TRBJ2-7, with D perhaps TRBD1 (5 bases). The CDR3 runs to 14 residues. V shed 10 bases and J shed 0 bases, with 16 bases lying between them. Germline V lookup: CDR1 MDHEN, CDR2 SYDVKM. The CDR3 sequence: CATLEPTASYEQYF. The DNA for the CDR3 is TGTGCCACCCTGGAACCGACAGCCTCCTACGAGCAGTACTTC. The variable domain in full, completed from reference TRBV28 and TRBJ2-7, reads DVKVTQSSRYLVKRTGEKVFLECVQDMDHENMFWYRQDPGLGLRLIYFSYDVKMKEKGDIPEGYSVSREKKERFSLILESASTNQTSMYLCATLEPTASYEQYFGPGTRLTVT.

Here the CDR3 reads CASSLAGAKNIQYF. DNA for the CDR3: TGCGCCAGCAGCTTGGCGGGGGCCAAAAACATTCAGTACTTC. The V gene is TRBV5-1, the J gene TRBJ2-4, with D possibly TRBD2 on 5 matching bases. Germline V CDR1 and CDR2: SGHRS, YFSETQ. The CDR3 has 14 amino acids. The V and J ends lost 0 bases and 1 base respectively, with 5 bases between them.

A single count supports this clone. J is TRBJ1-5 and V is TRBV5-8; 9 bases are shared with TRBD1. V gave up 7 bases and J gave up 0 bases; unmatched junction bases: 8. Germline CDR1 and CDR2: SGHTS and YDEGEE. This CDR3 has 16 residues. DNA for the CDR3: TGTGCCAGCGTCACCGGGACAGGGTATAGCAATCAGCCCCAGCATTTT. It codes for CASVTGTGYSNQPQHF.

This chain connects TRBV4-3 to TRBJ1-3, with D unclear. Trimming stripped 0 bases from V and 1 base from J, with 10 bases between. Germline-derived CDR1 and CDR2 are LGHNA and YSLEER. The CDR3 is 16 residues long. CDR3 amino acids: CASSQDQEQSGNTIYF. The CDR3 coding sequence is TGCGCCAGCAGCCAAGATCAAGAGCAATCTGGAAACACCATATATTTT.

This clone was counted only a few times. The genes are TRBV25-1 and TRBJ2-2; weak D call: TRBD2 (7 bases). Germline CDR1 and CDR2: MGHDK and SYGVNS. V shed 6 bases and J shed 7 bases, with 18 bases lying between them. The CDR3 length is 15 residues. CDR3 sequence reads: CASSDWGGASGELFF. DNA for the CDR3: TGTGCCAGCAGCGACTGGGGGGGGGCGAGCGGGGAGCTGTTTTTT.

This clone was seen a few times. The chain couples TRBV7-2 to TRBJ2-5; 10 bases are a match to TRBD2. V shed 7 bases, J shed 3 bases, and the junction held 11 bases outside the gene matches. Per the germline V gene, CDR1 is SGHTA and CDR2 is FQGNSA. The CDR3 has 16 residues. In DNA form, the CDR3 reads TGTGCCAGCACCCCTTATGAAACTAGCGGGGAAGAGACCCAGTACTTC. Translated, it gives CASTPYETSGEETQYF.

J is TRBJ2-5 and V is TRBV10-3, with 10 nucleotides matching TRBD2. Germline lookup yields CDR1 ENHRY and CDR2 SYGVKD. Trimming removed 7 bases from V and 2 bases from J; junction bases left unmatched: 7. The CDR3 extends over 15 amino acids. The CDR3 coding sequence is TGTGCCATCAATCCTAGCGGGGGCACTCAAGAGACCCAGTACTTC. This translates into CAINPSGGTQETQYF.

This chain links TRBV5-1 with TRBJ2-1; 10 nucleotides match TRBD2. V lost 2 bases to trimming and J lost 8 bases; unmatched junction nucleotides: 7. The CDR3 runs 15 residues. Germline loops: CDR1 SGHRS, CDR2 YFSETQ. Here the CDR3 DNA reads TGCGCCAGCAGCTTCTCTCTAGCGGGGGTCGATGAGCAGTTCTTC. Protein: CASSFSLAGVDEQFF.

The chain uses TRBV28 and TRBJ1-5, with TRBD1 identical over 8 bases. V shed 6 bases and J 2 bases; nucleotides not matched to a gene: 6. This CDR3 is 15 amino acids long. The germline gives CDR1 MDHEN, CDR2 SYDVKM. This chain's CDR3 is CASRQTGDGNQPQHF. The CDR3 nucleotides read TGTGCCAGCAGACAGACAGGGGACGGCAATCAGCCCCAGCATTTT.

The gene calls are TRBV5-1 and TRBJ2-3; D is uncertain. The length of the CDR3 is 14 residues. Per germline, CDR1 SGHRS and CDR2 YFSETQ. Trimming left V 3 bases short and J 2 bases short, with 10 bases between. The CDR3 nucleotides are TGCGCCAGCAGCTCTCTGAGTTCCACAGATACGCAGTATTTT. Its translation: CASSSLSSTDTQYF. The variable domain in full, completed from reference TRBV5-1 and TRBJ2-3, reads KAGVTQTPRYLIKTRGQQVTLSCSPISGHRSVSWYQQTPGQGLQFLFEYFSETQRNKGNFPGRFSGRQFSNSRSEMNVSTLELGDSALYLCASSSLSSTDTQYFGPGTRLTVL.

This chain connects TRBV4-1 to TRBJ1-1, with D uncertain. This CDR3 has 13 amino acids. V dropped 2 bases and J dropped 7 bases, with 11 bases sitting between them. Germline CDR1 is MGHRA and CDR2 is YSYEKL. For the CDR3, the DNA is TGCGCCAGCAGCCAAAGAGAGTTGAATGAAGCTTTCTTT. Translating it yields CASSQRELNEAFF.